The 32 T cell receptor beta chains reported below all come from one sample, sequenced in a study of T cells after yellow fever vaccination. TCRdb reprocessed the 5' RACE reads with MiXCR, giving one entry per CDR3 protein. The sample holds some 340,000 distinct CDR3 sequences, around 10% seen once. The specimen comprised CD4+ T cells sorted from PBMCs, sampled 45 days after the yellow fever booster vaccination. The origin of the receptors is a man in his late teens or twenties who received the YFV17D yellow fever vaccine.

CDR3 sequence: CASATTGANTEAFF. The CDR3, as DNA: TGTGCCAGCGCCACGACAGGGGCGAACACTGAAGCTTTCTTT. The chain has TRBV12-3 or TRBV12-4 and TRBJ1-1; 8 nucleotides agree with TRBD1. The CDR3 consists of 14 residues. The junction had 6 bases not matched to a gene; V was cut back by 8 bases and J by 1 base.

The genes are TRBV4-2 and TRBJ2-1, with 7 bases aligning to TRBD1. CDR1 is LGHNA, CDR2 YNFKEQ, per germline. V gave up 5 bases and J gave up 3 bases; unmatched junction bases: 7. CDR3 length: 15 amino acids. The CDR3 nucleotides read TGTGCCAGCAGCGAAGGGGGCGCAGTCTACAATGAGCAGTTCTTC. It encodes CASSEGGAVYNEQFF.

V gene TRBV9 combines with J gene TRBJ2-5; D remains unclear. The CDR3 consists of 13 residues. The germline V and J ends were trimmed by 2 bases and 1 base, with 6 bases remaining between them. Germline CDR1 and CDR2: SGDLS and YYNGEE. The CDR3 sequence: CASSVRFQETQYF. For the CDR3, the DNA is TGTGCCAGCAGCGTGAGGTTCCAAGAGACCCAGTACTTC.

This clonotype was detected only a few times. This chain links TRBV28 with TRBJ1-4; the match to TRBD1 covers 7 bases. The V and J ends lost 6 bases and 7 bases, in that order; junction bases with no gene match: 11. From germline, CDR1 is MDHEN and CDR2 SYDVKM. The CDR3 sequence is 15 residues long. The CDR3 DNA follows: TGTGCCAGCAGCCCCGTTGAGGGGGCTTCTGAAAAACTGTTTTTT. This encodes CASSPVEGASEKLFF.

The chain joins TRBV7-2 to TRBJ2-3; 9 bases agree with TRBD2. The CDR3 has 15 residues. Trimming took 2 bases from V and 6 from J; bases not matched to a gene: 6. Germline CDR1 SGHTA, CDR2 FQGNSA. The CDR3 loop is CASSLMRGGKDTQYF. The CDR3, as DNA: TGTGCCAGCAGCTTAATGCGGGGGGGGAAGGATACGCAGTATTTT.

This clonotype was counted at least ten times. This sequence joins TRBV5-6 and TRBJ1-5, with a weak D call TRBD1 (6 bases). Germline assignment: CDR1 SGHDT and CDR2 YYEEEE. V lost 5 bases to trimming and J lost 4 bases, with 10 bases between them. The CDR3 is 13 residues long. The CDR3 here is CASSQGSNQPQHF. CDR3 nucleotide sequence: TGTGCCAGCAGTCAGGGGTCTAATCAGCCCCAGCATTTT.

The gene calls are TRBV5-1 and TRBJ2-7; D is perhaps TRBD1 (5 bases). Trimming removed 0 bases from V and 2 bases from J, with 9 bases in between. The germline CDR1 and CDR2 sequences are SGHRS and YFSETQ. This CDR3 has 14 amino acids. In DNA form, the CDR3 reads TGCGCCAGCAGCTTGGCCCCAGGGCCCTACGAGCAGTACTTC. This sequence encodes CASSLAPGPYEQYF.

The chain joins TRBV27 to TRBJ2-1; D might be TRBD1 (6 bases). Germline CDR1 MNHEY, CDR2 SMNVEV (reference sequence). V was cut by 6 bases and J by 10 bases, with 22 bases left in between. The CDR3 extends over 15 amino acids. CDR3 sequence (DNA): TGTGCCAGCAGGGCTACAGGGTCCCTGGGTTACGAGCAGTTCTTC. Translation: CASRATGSLGYEQFF.

The chain carries TRBV5-4 and TRBJ1-6, with D possibly being TRBD1 (5 bases). Trimming pared 2 bases from V and 8 bases from J, leaving 14 bases between. This CDR3 has 15 residues. The V gene's germline CDR1 is SGHNT and CDR2 YYREEE (reference sequence). The CDR3 sequence is CASSLDSTSDSPLHF. In nucleotides, the CDR3 is TGTGCCAGCAGCTTAGACAGTACCTCGGATTCACCCCTCCACTTT. Using reference TRBV5-4 and TRBJ1-6 for the parts outside the CDR3, the full variable domain is ETGVTQSPTHLIKTRGQQVTLRCSSQSGHNTVSWYQQALGQGPQFIFQYYREEENGRGNFPPRFSGLQFPNYSSELNVNALELDDSALYLCASSLDSTSDSPLHFGNGTRLTVT.

The rearrangement uses TRBV5-1 and TRBJ1-2; tentatively, D is TRBD1 (5 bases). Germline V lookup: CDR1 SGHRS, CDR2 YFSETQ. Trimming stripped 4 bases from V and 5 bases from J, with 15 bases between. This CDR3 contains 14 residues. DNA for the CDR3: TGCGCCAGCAGCACGCAGGGAGGAGGGTATGGCTACACCTTC. This gives the protein CASSTQGGGYGYTF. Combining the CDR3 with reference TRBV5-1 and TRBJ1-2 gives the whole variable domain KAGVTQTPRYLIKTRGQQVTLSCSPISGHRSVSWYQQTPGQGLQFLFEYFSETQRNKGNFPGRFSGRQFSNSRSEMNVSTLELGDSALYLCASSTQGGGYGYTFGSGTRLTVV.

In this sample, this clonotype turned up a few times. This chain connects TRBV6-5 to TRBJ2-1; D unresolved. The CDR3 sequence is 17 residues long. The germline V and J ends were trimmed by 7 bases and 2 bases, with 21 bases remaining between them. In germline, CDR1 is MNHEY, CDR2 SVGAGI. For the CDR3, the DNA is TGTGCCAGCACTTTACGTTCGAGCCGCCCCGCCTACAATGAGCAGTTCTTC. It specifies CASTLRSSRPAYNEQFF.

V is TRBV5-1 and J is TRBJ2-2; D perhaps matches TRBD2 (6 bases). From germline, CDR1 is SGHRS and CDR2 YFSETQ. V was pared by 4 bases and J by 7 bases, with 17 bases between. This CDR3 region has 15 residues. The CDR3 spells CASSLQGGEVGELFF. CDR3 nucleotides: TGCGCCAGCAGCCTCCAGGGAGGTGAGGTCGGGGAGCTGTTTTTT.

In this sample, this clonotype turned up a few times. The V call is TRBV30, the J call TRBJ2-2; D gene unclear. Trimming took off 0 bases at V and 7 bases at J, with 6 bases between the two ends. This CDR3 has 12 residues. CDR1 GTSNPN and CDR2 SVGIG come from the germline V gene (reference sequence). The CDR3 DNA reads TGTGCCTGGAGTGTTTGGGGCGGGGAGCTGTTTTTT. Its protein product is CAWSVWGGELFF.

This clonotype appeared a few times. This chain connects TRBV25-1 to TRBJ1-1; possible D gene TRBD1, 5 bases. The CDR3 length is 13 residues. Germline V CDR1 and CDR2: MGHDK, SYGVNS. Trimming left V 6 bases short and J 4 bases short, with 12 bases between. The CDR3 loop is CASSHAGGTEAFF. DNA for the CDR3: TGTGCCAGCAGCCACGCGGGGGGCACTGAAGCTTTCTTT.

The CDR3 spells CASSVGQVDYGYTF. Written as DNA, the CDR3 is TGCGCCAGCAGCGTGGGACAGGTCGACTATGGCTACACCTTC. The J gene is TRBJ1-2, the V gene TRBV5-1; 8 positions match TRBD1. J was trimmed by 3 bases and V by 4 bases; bases with no gene match: 5. CDR3 size: 14 residues. Germline loops: CDR1 SGHRS, CDR2 YFSETQ.

This clonotype was counted a few times. Here the CDR3 DNA reads TGTGCCAGCAGTTCTTCCGGGACAGGGGGCGATGGCTACACCTTC. Protein: CASSSSGTGGDGYTF. The genes are TRBV12-3 or TRBV12-4 and TRBJ1-2, with 12 bases identical to TRBD1. This CDR3 has 15 amino acids. Trimming at V came to 4 bases and at J to 6 bases, leaving 6 bases not matched to a gene.

V usage is TRBV23-1 and J usage is TRBJ1-1; D not certain. TRBV23-1 falls under the ORF class, with uncertain function. The V gene lost 0 bases and the J gene lost 7 bases, with 6 bases spanning the gap. This CDR3 comprises 12 residues. CDR3 DNA sequence: TGCGCCAGCAGTCAATCGGTATATGAAGCTTTCTTT. Translation: CASSQSVYEAFF.

As regards this clonotype: The junction does not match germline at one end; this may be a read error. The J gene is TRBJ2-3, the V gene TRBV4-3; weak D call: TRBD2 (5 bases). The CDR3 runs 17 residues. Germline values: CDR1 LGHNA, CDR2 YSLEER. The CDR3 DNA follows: TGCGACAGCAGCCAAGAATTCGGGGATGCGCCGGCCAGTACGCAGTATTTT. Its protein product is CDSSQEFGDAPASTQYF.

This clonotype has only a few counts. The gene calls are TRBV10-3 and TRBJ2-1; 9 bases align to TRBD1. The germline CDR1 and CDR2 sequences are ENHRY and SYGVKD. The CDR3 has 13 residues. V trimming: 8 bases; J trimming: 8 bases; junction bases outside the gene matches: 7. The CDR3 here is CAIGTGRADEQFF. For the CDR3, the DNA is TGTGCCATCGGGACAGGGAGAGCGGATGAGCAGTTCTTC.

V usage is TRBV4-1 and J usage is TRBJ2-3; a possible D gene is TRBD1 (6 bases). This CDR3 contains 14 residues. V was cut by 1 base and J by 7 bases, with 12 bases left in between. CDR1 is MGHRA and CDR2 is YSYEKL in the germline V gene. CDR3 region: CASSQGLRGNTQYF. CDR3 nucleotides: TGCGCCAGCAGCCAAGGGCTGAGGGGGAATACGCAGTATTTT.

The sample holds many counts of this clonotype. The rearrangement joins TRBV10-3 to TRBJ2-5; D possibly corresponds to TRBD2 (5 bases). The CDR3 sequence is 15 residues long. Germline CDR1 reads ENHRY; CDR2 reads SYGVKD. V was pared by 0 bases and J by 6 bases, with 14 bases between. This CDR3 reads CAISESEPSRKTQYF. In DNA, the CDR3 is TGTGCCATCAGTGAGTCGGAACCTAGCAGGAAGACCCAGTACTTC.

CDR3 nucleotides: TGTGCCAGCAGCTTATTTCCCGGTGGCACAGATACGCAGTATTTT. Translated, it gives CASSLFPGGTDTQYF. The chain is built from TRBV5-4 and TRBJ2-3; D is uncertain. Per germline, CDR1 SGHNT and CDR2 YYREEE (reference sequence). This CDR3 spans 15 amino acids. The V gene lost 2 bases and the J gene lost 1 base, with 11 bases spanning the gap.

This chain joins TRBV12-3 or TRBV12-4 and TRBJ2-3; 8 bases line up with TRBD1. With V trimmed by 5 bases and J by 7 bases, 8 bases remained unmatched. The CDR3 sequence is 14 residues long. Here the CDR3 DNA reads TGTGCCAGCAGTCCCTGGGACAGGCCAAATACGCAGTATTTT. Residues: CASSPWDRPNTQYF.

Details on this clonotype: Mismatch with germline at one junction end may stem from a read error. The rearrangement links TRBV4-3 to TRBJ2-5, with TRBD1 matching 7 bases. Germline V gene sequence: CDR1 LGHNA, CDR2 YSLEER. The CDR3 runs 14 residues. CDR3 loop: CSSSQNTGEETQYF. DNA for the CDR3: TGCTCCAGCAGCCAAAACACAGGGGAAGAGACCCAGTACTTC.

A few counts support this clonotype. The J gene is TRBJ1-4, the V gene TRBV7-2; TRBD1 aligns across 7 bases. Germline V gene data show CDR1 as SGHTA and CDR2 as FQGNSA. The CDR3 contains 14 residues. V shed 5 bases, J shed 5 bases, and the junction held 5 bases outside the gene matches. The CDR3 sequence is CASSRQGRNEKLFF. In DNA, the CDR3 is TGTGCCAGCAGCCGACAGGGCCGAAATGAAAAACTGTTTTTT.

There are many counts of this clonotype. The chain recombines TRBV7-6 with TRBJ2-2; 7 nucleotides agree with TRBD2. This CDR3 is built from 14 residues. Germline trimming cut 5 bases from V and 2 bases from J; bases unmatched to any gene: 2. From germline, CDR1 is SGHVS and CDR2 FNYEAQ. The CDR3 loop is CASSRGGNTGELFF. The CDR3 DNA follows: TGTGCCAGCAGCCGCGGGGGAAACACCGGGGAGCTGTTTTTT.

This rearrangement joins TRBV6-5 to TRBJ2-3; the match to TRBD1 covers 10 bases. Germline V gene data show CDR1 as MNHEY and CDR2 as SVGAGI. CDR3 size: 16 residues. J lost 2 bases, V lost 6 bases, and 8 bases had no gene match. In nucleotides, the CDR3 is TGTGCCAGCAGACCTCCGGGACAGGGGAACACAGATACGCAGTATTTT. Protein product: CASRPPGQGNTDTQYF.

This clonotype was seen repeatedly, ten times or more. The V gene is TRBV5-1, the J gene TRBJ1-1, with D unclear. Trimming removed 0 bases at V and 5 bases at J, with 17 bases between. This CDR3 has 16 residues. Germline values: CDR1 SGHRS, CDR2 YFSETQ. CDR3 DNA: TGCGCCAGCAGCTTGGGGGCCGACACCCGCGGGACTGAAGCTTTCTTT. This gives the protein CASSLGADTRGTEAFF.

This clonotype was observed a few times. The genes are TRBV12-3 or TRBV12-4 and TRBJ1-5; D unclear. The CDR3 runs to 16 residues. V was clipped by 3 bases and J by 3 bases, with 15 bases between them. CDR3 in amino acids: CASSFSRGPFNQPQHF. The CDR3 region has the DNA TGTGCCAGCAGTTTCTCCCGCGGACCCTTCAATCAGCCCCAGCATTTT.

This clonotype has just a few counts. The chain employs TRBV25-1 and TRBJ2-2; TRBD1 matches at 9 bases. J gave up 7 bases and V 4 bases, and 10 bases lay outside the gene matches. The CDR3 sequence is 16 residues long. CDR1 and CDR2 from the germline V gene are MGHDK and SYGVNS. CDR3 protein: CASSAGRTGAIGELFF. CDR3 DNA: TGTGCCAGCAGTGCAGGTCGGACAGGGGCCATCGGGGAGCTGTTTTTT.

The V gene is TRBV5-4, the J gene TRBJ1-1; D not certain. Trimming pared 4 bases from V and 1 base from J, leaving 11 bases between. Germline CDR1 SGHNT, CDR2 YYREEE (reference sequence). The CDR3 is 14 amino acids. CDR3 coding DNA: TGTGCCAGCAGCCACGTTTTAAGGAACACTGAAGCTTTCTTT. The encoded protein is CASSHVLRNTEAFF.

This clonotype was recorded many times. This sequence joins TRBV5-1 and TRBJ2-3; maybe TRBD2 (6 bases). The V end was cut by 4 bases, the J end by 1 base, with 10 bases between. The length of the CDR3 is 14 residues. CDR1 SGHRS and CDR2 YFSETQ come from the germline V gene. The CDR3, as DNA: TGCGCCAGCAGCCCTAGACTAGGCACAGATACGCAGTATTTT. Translation gives CASSPRLGTDTQYF.